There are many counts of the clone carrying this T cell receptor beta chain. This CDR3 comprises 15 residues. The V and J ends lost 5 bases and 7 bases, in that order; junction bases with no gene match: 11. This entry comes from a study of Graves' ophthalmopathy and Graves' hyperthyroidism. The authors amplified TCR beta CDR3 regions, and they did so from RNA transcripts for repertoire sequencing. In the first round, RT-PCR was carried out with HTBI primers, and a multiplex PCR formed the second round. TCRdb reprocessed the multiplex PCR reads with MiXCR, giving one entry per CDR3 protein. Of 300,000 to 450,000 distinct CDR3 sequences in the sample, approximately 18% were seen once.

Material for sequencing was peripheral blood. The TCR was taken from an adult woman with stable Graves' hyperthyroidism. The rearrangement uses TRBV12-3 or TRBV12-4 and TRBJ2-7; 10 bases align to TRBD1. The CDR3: CASSLSGTGAQEQYF. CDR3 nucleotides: TGTGCCAGCAGTCTCTCCGGGACAGGGGCTCAGGAGCAGTACTTC.